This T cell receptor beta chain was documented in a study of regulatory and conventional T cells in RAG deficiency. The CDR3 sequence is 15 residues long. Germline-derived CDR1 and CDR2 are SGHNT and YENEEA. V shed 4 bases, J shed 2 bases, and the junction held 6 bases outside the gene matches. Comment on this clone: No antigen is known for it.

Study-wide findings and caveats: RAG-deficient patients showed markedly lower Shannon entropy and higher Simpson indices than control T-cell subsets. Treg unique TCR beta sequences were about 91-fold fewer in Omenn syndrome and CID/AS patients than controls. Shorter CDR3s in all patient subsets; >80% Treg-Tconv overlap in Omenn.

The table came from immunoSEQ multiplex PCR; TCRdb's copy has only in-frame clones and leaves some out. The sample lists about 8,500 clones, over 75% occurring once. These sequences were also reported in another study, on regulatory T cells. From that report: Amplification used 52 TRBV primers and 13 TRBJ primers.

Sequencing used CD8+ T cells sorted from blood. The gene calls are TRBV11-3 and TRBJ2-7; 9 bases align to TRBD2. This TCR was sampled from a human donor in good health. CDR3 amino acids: CASSSGLARAYEQYF. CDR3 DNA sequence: TGTGCCAGCAGCTCAGGACTAGCGCGGGCCTACGAGCAGTACTTC.